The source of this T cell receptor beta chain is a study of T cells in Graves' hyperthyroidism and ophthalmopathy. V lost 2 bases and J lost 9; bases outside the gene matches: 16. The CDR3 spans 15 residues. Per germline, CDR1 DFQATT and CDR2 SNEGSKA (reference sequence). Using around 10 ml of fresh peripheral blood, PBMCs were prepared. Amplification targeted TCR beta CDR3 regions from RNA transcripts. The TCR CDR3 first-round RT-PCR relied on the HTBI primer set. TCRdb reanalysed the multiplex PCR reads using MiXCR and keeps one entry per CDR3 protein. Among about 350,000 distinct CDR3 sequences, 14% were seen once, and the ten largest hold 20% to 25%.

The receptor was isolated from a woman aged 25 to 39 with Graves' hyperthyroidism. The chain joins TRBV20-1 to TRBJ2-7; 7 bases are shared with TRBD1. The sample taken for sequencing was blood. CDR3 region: CSARLHRGTLRGQYF. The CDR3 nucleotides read TGCAGTGCTAGATTACACAGGGGTACTTTACGCGGGCAGTACTTC.